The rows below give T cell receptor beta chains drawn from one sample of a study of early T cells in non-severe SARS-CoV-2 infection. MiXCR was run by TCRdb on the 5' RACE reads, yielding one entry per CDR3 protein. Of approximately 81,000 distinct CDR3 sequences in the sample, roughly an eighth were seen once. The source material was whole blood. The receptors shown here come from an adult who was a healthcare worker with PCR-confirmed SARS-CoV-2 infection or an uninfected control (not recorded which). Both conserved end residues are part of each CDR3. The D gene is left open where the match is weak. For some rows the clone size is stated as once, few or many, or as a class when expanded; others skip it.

TGTGCCAGCAGTCCCCAACAGGGAGGGGCTTTCTTT | CASSPQQGGAFF | - | TRBJ1-1 | few | TRBV27
TGTGCCAGCAGTTTTTTAGGGCCGACAGGAGTGACAAATTCACCCCTCCACTTT | CASSFLGPTGVTNSPLHF | - | TRBJ1-6 | few | TRBV27
TGTGCCAGCAGCTTAAGACAGGGTTACACTGAAGCTTTCTTT | CASSLRQGYTEAFF | TRBD1 | TRBJ1-1 | - | TRBV7-8
TGTGCCAGCTCCCCGGACATGAACACTGAAGCTTTCTTT | CASSPDMNTEAFF | - | TRBJ1-1 | many | TRBV18
TGTGCCATCAGTGGGGAAGGGAATGGCTACACCTTC | CAISGEGNGYTF | - | TRBJ1-2 | few | TRBV10-3
TGTGCCAGCGGATTGCGGACGAGGGAGACCCAGTACTTC | CASGLRTRETQYF | - | TRBJ2-5 | - | TRBV28
TGTGCCACCAGCACCTACAGGGGCCCCTACGAGCAGTACTTC | CATSTYRGPYEQYF | TRBD1 | TRBJ2-7 | many | TRBV15
TGTGCCAGCAGTTCCGGGACAAAGAATTCACCCCTCCACTTT | CASSSGTKNSPLHF | - | TRBJ1-6 | many | TRBV6-5
TGTGCCAGCACCGAAGCGGCGGGATTGACAGGTCTCGGAACGGATAACTATGGCTACACCTTC | CASTEAAGLTGLGTDNYGYTF | - | TRBJ1-2 | many | TRBV2
TGTGCCAGCAGCTTAGGGCTAGCGGGGAACCTCCAAGAGACCCAGTACTTC | CASSLGLAGNLQETQYF | TRBD2 | TRBJ2-5 | - | TRBV7-2
TGTGCCAGCAGTTTAGCAACAGGGGGCACTGAAGCTTTCTTT | CASSLATGGTEAFF | TRBD1 | TRBJ1-1 | few | TRBV12-3/TRBV12-4
TGTGCCAGCAAGACAGGGGCCTACAATGAGCAGTTCTTC | CASKTGAYNEQFF | TRBD1 | TRBJ2-1 | many | TRBV28
TGTGCCAGCAGCCGCACCTTCAGCACAGATACGCAGTATTTT | CASSRTFSTDTQYF | - | TRBJ2-3 | many | TRBV9
TGTGCCAGCAGTCCTGGTTTACAGGGCGGATATGGCTACACCTTC | CASSPGLQGGYGYTF | - | TRBJ1-2 | many | TRBV27
TGTGCCAGCAGTTTTTCGGATTGGGGACAGGGGTCCTATGGCTACACCTTC | CASSFSDWGQGSYGYTF | TRBD1 | TRBJ1-2 | few | TRBV12-3/TRBV12-4
TGTGCCACACAATTAAGATGGCAGACTACCCTCTCTGGGGCCAACGTCCTGACTTTC | CATQLRWQTTLSGANVLTF | - | TRBJ2-6 | few | TRBV6-1
TGTGCCAGCAGCTTGGCAGGGGACTATGGCTACACCTTC | CASSLAGDYGYTF | - | TRBJ1-2 | few | TRBV5-6
TGTGCCAGCAGTCTCCTTATATACACAGATACGCAGTATTTT | CASSLLIYTDTQYF | - | TRBJ2-3 | - | TRBV7-9
TGTGCCAGCAGCTCTAACTATGGCTACACCTTC | CASSSNYGYTF | - | TRBJ1-2 | - | TRBV7-9
TGTGCCAGCACCCCCCTGCGAGATTCCTATAATTCACCCCTCCACTTT | CASTPLRDSYNSPLHF | - | TRBJ1-6 | - | TRBV6-6
TGCAGTGCTAGAGCCCGGACTAGCGGGGGTACCCACATAGATGAGCAGTTCTTC | CSARARTSGGTHIDEQFF | TRBD2 | TRBJ2-1 | - | TRBV20-1
TGTGCCAGCAGCCCCCGGGCGGGGATTCCCTACGAGCAGTACTTC | CASSPRAGIPYEQYF | - | TRBJ2-7 | - | TRBV7-3
TGTGCCAGCAGTTTTAGGACCCGGACACTTGGGGTCTTT | CASSFRTRTLGVF | - | TRBJ1-1 | - | TRBV28
TGTGCCAGCAGCGCAAGCACCGGGGGCTACGAGCAGTACTTC | CASSASTGGYEQYF | - | TRBJ2-7 | few | TRBV9
TGTGCTAGTGGTTTGTTAGCGGAGGGGCCAGTTGAGCAGTTCTTC | CASGLLAEGPVEQFF | - | TRBJ2-1 | - | TRBV12-5
TGCGCCAGCAGCTCGACAGGGACTGGCGACGAGCAGTACTTC | CASSSTGTGDEQYF | - | TRBJ2-7 | few | TRBV5-1
TGTGCCAGCAACCACAGGGGGCCCACAGATACGCAGTATTTT | CASNHRGPTDTQYF | TRBD1 | TRBJ2-3 | - | TRBV12-3/TRBV12-4
TGCAGCGCGGGGAACACTGAAGCTTTCTTT | CSAGNTEAFF | - | TRBJ1-1 | many | TRBV29-1
TGTGCCAGCAGCCCCAGGACAGGGGGCGATCAGCCCCAGCATTTT | CASSPRTGGDQPQHF | TRBD1 | TRBJ1-5 | - | TRBV7-9
TGCGCCAGCAGCCAAGGATGGACAGGGCCTCCCAAAAACATTCAGTACTTC | CASSQGWTGPPKNIQYF | TRBD1 | TRBJ2-4 | many | TRBV4-1
TGCGCCAGCAGCAATCCACGGAGAGCGGATGGCTACACCTTC | CASSNPRRADGYTF | - | TRBJ1-2 | many | TRBV5-1
TGTGCCAGCAGCTTATTACAGGGCGGGTCGAACACTGAAGCTTTCTTT | CASSLLQGGSNTEAFF | - | TRBJ1-1 | - | TRBV7-9
TGTGCCAGCACAGGGCCATCCTACGAGCAGTACTTC | CASTGPSYEQYF | - | TRBJ2-7 | once | TRBV28
TGCAGTGCTAGAGATCAGTCTAGCGGGGACACAGATACGCAGTATTTT | CSARDQSSGDTDTQYF | TRBD2 | TRBJ2-3 | few | TRBV20-1
TGTGCCAGCAGTTACTCGAAGGTCGGGGTTGGGAACACTGAAGCTTTCTTT | CASSYSKVGVGNTEAFF | - | TRBJ1-1 | many | TRBV6-5
TGTGCCAGCAGCTCCTTAGGGAGCACCGGGGAGCCGTTTTTT | CASSSLGSTGEPFF | - | TRBJ2-2 | - | TRBV11-3
TGTGCCAGCAGCTTAGAAGGAGGGGGCGAGACCCAGTACTTC | CASSLEGGGETQYF | - | TRBJ2-5 | few | TRBV7-9
TGTGCCAGCAGCCCGACAGCGGGTGACTCCTACAATGAGCAGTTCTTC | CASSPTAGDSYNEQFF | - | TRBJ2-1 | few | TRBV9
TGTGCCAGCAGTTCCGGGGGAGGTTTTGACCGGGAGCTGTTTTTT | CASSSGGGFDRELFF | - | TRBJ2-2 | - | TRBV12-3/TRBV12-4
TGTGCCAGCAGCACCCACAGGGGGCGGAACACTGAAGCTTTCTTT | CASSTHRGRNTEAFF | TRBD1 | TRBJ1-1 | - | TRBV3-1
TGTGCCAGCAGTCCGCGGGACGGGTACAATGAGCAGTTCTTC | CASSPRDGYNEQFF | - | TRBJ2-1 | - | TRBV27
TGTGCCAGCAGTTTGCCCGACGGGTCCTACGAGCAGTACTTC | CASSLPDGSYEQYF | - | TRBJ2-7 | - | TRBV6-2/TRBV6-3
TGCGCCAGCAGCGTAACGGGACAGGAGCCCTTGGTTGAAAAACTGTTTTTT | CASSVTGQEPLVEKLFF | TRBD1 | TRBJ1-4 | - | TRBV5-1
TGTGCCAGCAGCTTCCCTAGGGGGGGGTACACTGAAGCTTTCTTT | CASSFPRGGYTEAFF | - | TRBJ1-1 | few | TRBV7-8
TGCGCCAGCAGCTTGTCAGGTTTCGGGATCACTGAAGCTTTCTTT | CASSLSGFGITEAFF | - | TRBJ1-1 | - | TRBV5-1
TGTGCCAGCAGCCCAACCGGGGGGGCTGCAGATACGCAGTATTTT | CASSPTGGAADTQYF | TRBD2 | TRBJ2-3 | - | TRBV7-3